The TCR beta chain described here comes from a study of blood T cell repertoires in COVID-19. Study at large: Samples representing acute and convalescent COVID-19 were sourced from the United States, Italy and Spain.

Only in-frame clones appear in the TCRdb table, and some are missing; sequencing was by immunoSEQ multiplex PCR. The sample has tens of thousands of clones; 93% are singletons. Sequenced material: peripheral blood. The TCR comes from a human donor in a cohort sampled during active COVID-19.

CDR3 DNA: TGTGCCAGCAGGTTCCCCCGGGACTCCGAATTTGAGTATTTT. Translating gives CASRFPRDSEFEYF. J is TRBJ2-3 and V is TRBV7-9; D is perhaps TRBD2 (6 bases). This CDR3 has 14 residues. Germline values: CDR1 SEHNR, CDR2 FQNEAQ (reference sequence). With 6 bases removed from V and 13 bases from J, the gap between germline ends came to 23 bases.